This T cell receptor beta chain was sequenced during a study of T cell responses to AZD1222 COVID-19 vaccine. Study observations and caveats: Scientists sampled the repertoires only once the peak T cell response had passed. A reported finding is that nearly half of spike-specific TCRs target unmutated variant regions. The donors showed a predominance of white British ancestry and of females, with possible underestimation of clonal diversity. Among vaccine-associated CD4 TCRs, coverage spanned spike, with dominance at 160-218 and 743-854.

This clone was detected only once. What it binds is unknown. The CDR3 totals 14 residues. The ends were cut back, 6 bases at V and 5 bases at J, with 16 bases in the middle. Germline-derived CDR1 and CDR2 are MNHEY and SVGAGI. The method was immunoSEQ multiplex PCR; TCRdb's version includes in-frame clones alone and lacks a portion of them. This table holds 90,000 to 150,000 clones, roughly nine tenths found once. J is TRBJ2-5 and V is TRBV6-5; no clear D. The receptor comes from an adult who received the AZD1222 COVID-19 vaccine. This material consisted of peripheral blood, taken 28 days after the second AZD1222 dose. The CDR3: CASSTGPNRETQYF. In DNA, the CDR3 is TGTGCCAGCAGCACCGGACCTAACCGGGAGACCCAGTACTTC.